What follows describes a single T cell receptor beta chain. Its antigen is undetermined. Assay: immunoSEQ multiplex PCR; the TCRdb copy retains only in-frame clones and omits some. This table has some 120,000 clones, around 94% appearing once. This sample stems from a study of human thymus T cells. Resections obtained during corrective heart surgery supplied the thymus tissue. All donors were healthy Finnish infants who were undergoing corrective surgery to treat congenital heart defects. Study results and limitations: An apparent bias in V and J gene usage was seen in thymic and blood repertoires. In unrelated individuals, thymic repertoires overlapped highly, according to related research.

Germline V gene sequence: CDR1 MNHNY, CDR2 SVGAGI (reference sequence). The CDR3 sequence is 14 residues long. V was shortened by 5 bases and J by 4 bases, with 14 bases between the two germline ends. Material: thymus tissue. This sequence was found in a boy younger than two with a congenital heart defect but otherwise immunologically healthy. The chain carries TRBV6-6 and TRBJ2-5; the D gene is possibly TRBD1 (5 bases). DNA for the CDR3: TGTGCCAGCAGTGGGCAGGGTGCCCCAGAGACCCAGTACTTC. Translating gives CASSGQGAPETQYF.